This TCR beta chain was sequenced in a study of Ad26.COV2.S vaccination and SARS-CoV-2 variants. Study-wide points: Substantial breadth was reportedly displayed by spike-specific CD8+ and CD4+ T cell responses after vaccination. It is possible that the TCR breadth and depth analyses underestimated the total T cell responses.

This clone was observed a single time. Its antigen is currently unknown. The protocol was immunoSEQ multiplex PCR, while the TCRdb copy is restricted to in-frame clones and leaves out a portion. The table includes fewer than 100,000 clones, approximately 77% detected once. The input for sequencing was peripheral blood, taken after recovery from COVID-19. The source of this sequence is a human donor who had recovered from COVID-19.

The DNA of the CDR3 is TGTGCCAGCAGTTACGGGGTGTCCCAGCATTTT. Its protein is CASSYGVSQHF. This chain links TRBV6-6 with TRBJ1-5; D gene ambiguous. Germline V gene sequence: CDR1 MNHNY, CDR2 SVGAGI (reference sequence). Trimming shortened V by 2 bases and J by 11 bases, and 7 bases separated the two germline ends. The length of the CDR3 is 11 residues.